This T cell receptor beta chain was sequenced in a study of blood T cell repertoires in COVID-19. Study in general: In each case, the material was cDNA or gDNA derived from T cells, B-cell-depleted T cells, or PBMCs.

The CDR3 covers 14 residues. CDR1 and CDR2 (germline): SGHAT, FQNNGV. The V end was cut by 3 bases, the J end by 6 bases, with 12 bases between. Measured with immunoSEQ multiplex PCR; TCRdb has only the in-frame clones, and not every one. The table lists around 43,000 clones, around 90% of them singletons. This chain joins TRBV11-2 and TRBJ1-5, with D perhaps matching TRBD1 (5 bases). The TCR was taken from a man in his fifties with active COVID-19. The sample taken for sequencing was peripheral blood. Here the CDR3 DNA reads TGTGCCAGCAGCTTGACTCAAAGGGGTCAGCCCCAGCATTTT. This codes for CASSLTQRGQPQHF.